This TCR beta chain stems from a study of shared clonotypes between healthy human individuals. Germline V gene lookup returns CDR1 MNHEY and CDR2 SMNVEV (reference sequence). The trim removed 6 bases at V and 1 base at J, leaving 11 bases unmatched. The CDR3 runs 16 residues. CD8 memory merged CD45RO+ cells and CCR7-negative CD45RA+ TemRA cells into one population. Original handling: Filtering was not the same, since immunoSEQ gave junction-only sequences without quality scores. This table comes from immunoSEQ multiplex PCR, and its TCRdb copy is limited to in-frame clones, with some not included. V and J calls and clone size come straight from that table; D and trimming were deduced from the DNA. The sample lists around 690,000 clones, around 90% seen once, with more than 30% in the top ten. Regarding the study as a whole: With a few donors compared, approximately 5% of naive CD4 clonotypes were shared. Represented diversity, genetic and exposure-history alike, was limited by few donors.

Comment on this clone: As yet, its antigen is unknown.

The sequenced material came from memory CD8+ T cells from PBMCs. Specified subset: CD45RO+ cells pooled with CCR7-negative TemRA cells. This TCR came from a man younger than 35 in good health. Some clones in this sample may be carry-over from other donors' samples. The chain uses TRBV27 and TRBJ2-5; TRBD2 matches 7 bases. The CDR3 sequence is CASSPSVTSSQETQYF. The CDR3 DNA reads as TGTGCCAGCAGCCCATCTGTGACTAGCAGCCAAGAGACCCAGTACTTC.